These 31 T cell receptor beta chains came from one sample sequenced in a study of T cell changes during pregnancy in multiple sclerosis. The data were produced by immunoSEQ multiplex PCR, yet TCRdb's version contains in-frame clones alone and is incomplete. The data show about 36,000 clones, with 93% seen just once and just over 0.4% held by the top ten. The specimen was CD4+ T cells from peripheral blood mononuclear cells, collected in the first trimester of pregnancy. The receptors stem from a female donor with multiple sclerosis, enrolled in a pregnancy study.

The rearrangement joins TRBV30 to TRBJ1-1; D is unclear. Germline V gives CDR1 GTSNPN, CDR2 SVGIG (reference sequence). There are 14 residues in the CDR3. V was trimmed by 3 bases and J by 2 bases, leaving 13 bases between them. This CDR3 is CAWRPPPGNTEAFF. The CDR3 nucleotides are TGTGCCTGGAGGCCCCCCCCGGGAAACACTGAAGCTTTCTTT. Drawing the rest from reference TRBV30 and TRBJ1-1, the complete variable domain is SQTIHQWPATLVQPVGSPLSLECTVEGTSNPNLYWYRQAAGRGLQLLFYSVGIGQISSEVPQNLSASRPQDRQFILSSKKLLLSDSGFYLCAWRPPPGNTEAFFGQGTRLTVV.

Written as DNA, the CDR3 is TGTGCCAGCAGCAAGAGGACAGGGGGCAAGGAGACCCAGTACTTC. Amino acids: CASSKRTGGKETQYF. The genes are TRBV5-8 and TRBJ2-5; 11 bases line up with TRBD1. Per germline, CDR1 SGHTS and CDR2 YDEGEE. V shed 4 bases, J shed 5 bases, and the junction held 7 bases outside the gene matches. The CDR3 contains 15 residues.

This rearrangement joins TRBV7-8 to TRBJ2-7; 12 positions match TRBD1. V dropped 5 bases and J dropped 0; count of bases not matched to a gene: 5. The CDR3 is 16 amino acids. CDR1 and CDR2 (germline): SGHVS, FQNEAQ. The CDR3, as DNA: TGTGCCAGCAGCCGGGGACAGGGGGCGGCCTCCTACGAGCAGTACTTC. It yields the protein CASSRGQGAASYEQYF. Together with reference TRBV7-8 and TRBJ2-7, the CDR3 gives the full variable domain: GAGVSQSPRYKVAKRGQDVALRCDPISGHVSLFWYQQALGQGPEFLTYFQNEAQLDKSGLPSDRFFAERPEGSVSTLKIQRTQQEDSAVYLCASSRGQGAASYEQYFGPGTRLTVT.

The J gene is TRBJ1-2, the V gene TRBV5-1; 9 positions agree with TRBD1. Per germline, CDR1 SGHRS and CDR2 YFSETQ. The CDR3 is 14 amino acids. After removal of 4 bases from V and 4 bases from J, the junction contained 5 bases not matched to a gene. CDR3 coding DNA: TGCGCCAGCAGCCCAAGGACAGGGGCCTATGGCTACACCTTC. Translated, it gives CASSPRTGAYGYTF.

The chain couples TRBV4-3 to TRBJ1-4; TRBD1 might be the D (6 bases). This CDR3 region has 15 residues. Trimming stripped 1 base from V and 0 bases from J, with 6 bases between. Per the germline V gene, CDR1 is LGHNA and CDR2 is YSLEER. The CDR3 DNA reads TGCGCCAGCAGCCAAGGACAGGCAACTAATGAAAAACTGTTTTTT. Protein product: CASSQGQATNEKLFF.

The CDR3 DNA sequence: TGTGCCAGCAGTGAAGTATCCTCTGGAAACACCATATATTTT. Its protein is CASSEVSSGNTIYF. The rearrangement links TRBV6-1 to TRBJ1-3; D is ambiguous. In germline, CDR1 is MNHNS, CDR2 SASEGT. Trimming pared 1 base from V and 0 bases from J, leaving 4 bases between. This CDR3 comprises 14 residues.

The CDR3 DNA reads TGTGCCAGCAGCATTAAGGGGAGGATGGACGAGCAGTACTTC. Protein sequence: CASSIKGRMDEQYF. This chain joins TRBV6-6 and TRBJ2-7; D perhaps matches TRBD2 (6 bases). The germline CDR1 and CDR2 sequences are MNHNY and SVGAGI (reference sequence). CDR3 length equals 14 residues. V gave up 6 bases and J gave up 5 bases, with 17 bases separating them.

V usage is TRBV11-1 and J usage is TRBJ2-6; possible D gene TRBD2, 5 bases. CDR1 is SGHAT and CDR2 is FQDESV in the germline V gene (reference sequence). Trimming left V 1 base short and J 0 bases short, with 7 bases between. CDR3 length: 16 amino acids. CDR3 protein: CASSLGGSSGANVLTF. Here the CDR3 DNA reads TGTGCCAGCAGCTTAGGAGGGAGCTCTGGGGCCAACGTCCTGACTTTC.

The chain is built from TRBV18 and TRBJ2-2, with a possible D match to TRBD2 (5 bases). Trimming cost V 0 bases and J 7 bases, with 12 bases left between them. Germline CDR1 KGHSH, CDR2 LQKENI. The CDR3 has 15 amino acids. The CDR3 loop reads CASSPPASGYGELFF. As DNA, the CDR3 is TGTGCCAGCTCACCACCGGCAAGCGGTTACGGGGAGCTGTTTTTT.

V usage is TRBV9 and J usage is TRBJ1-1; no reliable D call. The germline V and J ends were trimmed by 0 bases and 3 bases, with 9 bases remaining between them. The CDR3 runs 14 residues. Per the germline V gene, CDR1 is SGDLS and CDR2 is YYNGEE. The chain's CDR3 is CASSVVPEDTEAFF. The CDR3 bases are TGTGCCAGCAGCGTAGTGCCCGAGGACACTGAAGCTTTCTTT.

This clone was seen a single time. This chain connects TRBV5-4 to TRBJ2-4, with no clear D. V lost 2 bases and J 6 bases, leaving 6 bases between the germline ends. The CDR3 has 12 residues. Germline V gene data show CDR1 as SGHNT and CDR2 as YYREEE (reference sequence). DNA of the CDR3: TGTGCCAGCAGCTTCGGTCTAAACATTCAGTACTTC. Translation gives CASSFGLNIQYF.

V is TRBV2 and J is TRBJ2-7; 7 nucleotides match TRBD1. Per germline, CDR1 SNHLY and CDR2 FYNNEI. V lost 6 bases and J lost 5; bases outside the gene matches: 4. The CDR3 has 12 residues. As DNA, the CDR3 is TGTGCCAGCAGCGGGACAGTGGACGAGCAGTACTTC. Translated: CASSGTVDEQYF.

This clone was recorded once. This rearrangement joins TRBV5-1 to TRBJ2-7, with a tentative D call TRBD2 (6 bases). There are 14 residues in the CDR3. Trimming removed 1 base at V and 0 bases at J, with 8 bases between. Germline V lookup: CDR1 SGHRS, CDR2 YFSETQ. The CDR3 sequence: CASSLLGGSYEQYF. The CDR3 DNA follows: TGCGCCAGCAGCTTGTTGGGGGGCTCCTACGAGCAGTACTTC.

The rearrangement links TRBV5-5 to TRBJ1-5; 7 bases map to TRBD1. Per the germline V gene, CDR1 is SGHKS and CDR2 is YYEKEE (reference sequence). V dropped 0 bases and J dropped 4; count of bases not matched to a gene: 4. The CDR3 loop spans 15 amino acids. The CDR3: CASSLEGATNQPQHF. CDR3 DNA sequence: TGTGCCAGCAGCTTGGAGGGGGCAACAAATCAGCCCCAGCATTTT. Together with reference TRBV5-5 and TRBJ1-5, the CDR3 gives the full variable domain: DAGVTQSPTHLIKTRGQQVTLRCSPISGHKSVSWYQQVLGQGPQFIFQYYEKEERGRGNFPDRFSARQFPNYSSELNVNALLLGDSALYLCASSLEGATNQPQHFGDGTRLSIL.

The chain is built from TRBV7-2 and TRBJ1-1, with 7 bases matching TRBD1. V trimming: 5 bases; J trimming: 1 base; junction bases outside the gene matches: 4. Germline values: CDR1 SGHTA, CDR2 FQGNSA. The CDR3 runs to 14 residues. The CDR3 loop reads CASSRQGGNTEAFF. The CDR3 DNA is TGTGCCAGCAGCCGACAGGGTGGGAACACTGAAGCTTTCTTT.

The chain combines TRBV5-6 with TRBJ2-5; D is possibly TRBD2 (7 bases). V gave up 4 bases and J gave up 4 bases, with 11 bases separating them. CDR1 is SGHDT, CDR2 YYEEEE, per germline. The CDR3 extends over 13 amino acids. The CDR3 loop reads CASSRRGRETQYF. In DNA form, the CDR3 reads TGTGCCAGCAGCCGGCGGGGGCGAGAGACCCAGTACTTC.

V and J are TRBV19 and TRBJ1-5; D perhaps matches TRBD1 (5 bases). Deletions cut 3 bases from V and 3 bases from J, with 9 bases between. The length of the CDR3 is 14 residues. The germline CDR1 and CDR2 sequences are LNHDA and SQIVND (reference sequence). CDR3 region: CASSILDTNQPQHF. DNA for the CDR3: TGTGCCAGTAGTATTTTGGACACCAATCAGCCCCAGCATTTT.

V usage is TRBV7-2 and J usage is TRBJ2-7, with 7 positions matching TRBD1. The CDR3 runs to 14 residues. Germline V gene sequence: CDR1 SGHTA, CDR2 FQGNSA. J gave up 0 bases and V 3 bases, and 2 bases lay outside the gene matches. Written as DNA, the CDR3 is TGTGCCAGCAGCTTTGACAGGGTCTCCTACGAGCAGTACTTC. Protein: CASSFDRVSYEQYF.

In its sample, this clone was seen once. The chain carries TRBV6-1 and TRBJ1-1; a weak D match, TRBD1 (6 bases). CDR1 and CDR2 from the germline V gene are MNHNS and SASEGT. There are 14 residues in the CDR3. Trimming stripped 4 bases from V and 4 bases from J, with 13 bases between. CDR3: CASSVSGVITEAFF. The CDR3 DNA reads TGTGCCAGCAGTGTCTCAGGGGTAATCACTGAAGCTTTCTTT.

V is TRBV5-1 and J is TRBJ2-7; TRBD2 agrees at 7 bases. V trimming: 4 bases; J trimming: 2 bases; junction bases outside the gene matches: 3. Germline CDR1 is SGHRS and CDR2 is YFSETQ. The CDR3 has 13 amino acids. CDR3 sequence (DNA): TGCGCCAGCAGCCCAGCGGGAACCTACGAGCAGTACTTC. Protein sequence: CASSPAGTYEQYF.

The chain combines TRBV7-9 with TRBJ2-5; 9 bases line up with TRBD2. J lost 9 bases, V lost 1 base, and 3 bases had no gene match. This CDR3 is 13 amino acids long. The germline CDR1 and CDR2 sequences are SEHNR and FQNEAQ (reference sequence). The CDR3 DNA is TGTGCCAGCAGCTTAGTTCAGCGGGAGGCCCAGTACTTC. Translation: CASSLVQREAQYF.

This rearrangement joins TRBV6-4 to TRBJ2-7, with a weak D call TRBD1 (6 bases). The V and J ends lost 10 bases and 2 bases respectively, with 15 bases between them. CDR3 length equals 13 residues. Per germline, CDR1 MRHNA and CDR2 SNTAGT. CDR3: CANLWTDTYEQYF. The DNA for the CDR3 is TGTGCCAACCTATGGACAGATACCTACGAGCAGTACTTC.

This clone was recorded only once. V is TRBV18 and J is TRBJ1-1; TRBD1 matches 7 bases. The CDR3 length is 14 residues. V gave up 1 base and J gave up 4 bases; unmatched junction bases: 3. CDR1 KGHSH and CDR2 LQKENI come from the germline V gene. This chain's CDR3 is CASSPQGAGTEAFF. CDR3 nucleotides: TGTGCCAGCTCACCACAGGGGGCGGGCACTGAAGCTTTCTTT.

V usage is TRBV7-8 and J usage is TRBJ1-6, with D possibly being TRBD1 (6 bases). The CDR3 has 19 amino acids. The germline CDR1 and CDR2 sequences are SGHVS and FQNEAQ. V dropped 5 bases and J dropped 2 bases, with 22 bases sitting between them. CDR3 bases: TGTGCCAGCAGCGTAGGGGGGAGAGGGGGAAGAACCTATAATTCACCCCTCCACTTT. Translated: CASSVGGRGGRTYNSPLHF.

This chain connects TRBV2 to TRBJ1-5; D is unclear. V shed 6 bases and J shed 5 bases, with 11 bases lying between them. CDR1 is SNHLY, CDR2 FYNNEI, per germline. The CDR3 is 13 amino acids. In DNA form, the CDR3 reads TGTGCCAGCAGCGGTGACACTGATCAGCCCCAGCATTTT. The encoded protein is CASSGDTDQPQHF.

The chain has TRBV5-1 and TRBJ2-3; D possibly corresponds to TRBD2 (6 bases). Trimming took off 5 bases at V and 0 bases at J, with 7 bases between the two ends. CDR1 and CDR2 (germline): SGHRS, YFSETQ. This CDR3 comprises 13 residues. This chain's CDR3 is CASRSGSTDTQYF. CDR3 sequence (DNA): TGCGCCAGCAGGAGCGGGAGCACAGATACGCAGTATTTT.

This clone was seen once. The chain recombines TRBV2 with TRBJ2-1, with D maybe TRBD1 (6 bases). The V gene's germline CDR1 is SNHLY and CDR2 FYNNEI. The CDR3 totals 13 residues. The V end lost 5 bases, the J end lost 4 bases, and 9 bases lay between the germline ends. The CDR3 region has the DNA TGTGCCAGCAGTTTGGACAGTTACAATGAGCAGTTCTTC. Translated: CASSLDSYNEQFF.

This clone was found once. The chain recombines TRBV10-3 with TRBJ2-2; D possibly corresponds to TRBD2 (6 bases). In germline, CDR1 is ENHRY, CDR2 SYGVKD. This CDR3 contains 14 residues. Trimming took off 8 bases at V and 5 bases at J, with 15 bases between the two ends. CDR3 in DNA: TGTGCCATCCGGGACGGGAGTTCAACCGGGGAGCTGTTTTTT. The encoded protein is CAIRDGSSTGELFF.

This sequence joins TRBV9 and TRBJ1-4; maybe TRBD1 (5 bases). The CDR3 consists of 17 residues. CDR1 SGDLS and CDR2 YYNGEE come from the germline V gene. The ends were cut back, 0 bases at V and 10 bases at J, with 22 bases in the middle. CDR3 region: CASSVADVGLRRGKLFF. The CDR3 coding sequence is TGTGCCAGCAGCGTAGCCGACGTGGGTCTGCGGAGGGGAAAACTGTTTTTT.

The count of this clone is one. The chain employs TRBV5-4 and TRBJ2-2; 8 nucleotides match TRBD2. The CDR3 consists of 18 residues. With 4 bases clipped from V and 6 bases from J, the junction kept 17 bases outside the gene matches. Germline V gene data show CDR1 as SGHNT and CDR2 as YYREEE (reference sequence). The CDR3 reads CASSRGGREPVTAGELFF. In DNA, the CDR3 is TGTGCCAGCAGCCGGGGGGGCAGGGAACCGGTCACGGCCGGGGAGCTGTTTTTT. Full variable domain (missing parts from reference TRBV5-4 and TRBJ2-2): ETGVTQSPTHLIKTRGQQVTLRCSSQSGHNTVSWYQQALGQGPQFIFQYYREEENGRGNFPPRFSGLQFPNYSSELNVNALELDDSALYLCASSRGGREPVTAGELFFGEGSRLTVL.

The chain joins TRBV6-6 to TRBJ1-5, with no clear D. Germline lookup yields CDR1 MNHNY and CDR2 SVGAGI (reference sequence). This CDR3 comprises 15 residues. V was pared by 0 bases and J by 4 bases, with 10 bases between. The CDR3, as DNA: TGTGCCAGCAGTTACTCGAGGGTGAGGAATCAGCCCCAGCATTTT. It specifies CASSYSRVRNQPQHF.